This TCR beta chain came from a study of T cell repertoires in cytomegalovirus infection. The table lists this clonotype with many counts. TCRdb analysed the reads with MiXCR anew, one entry per CDR3 protein. The sample comprises a few hundred thousand distinct CDR3 sequences, approximately 26% of which are singletons, and approximately 13% rests with the top ten. Germline V lookup: CDR1 MDHEN, CDR2 SYDVKM. The CDR3 totals 14 residues. V lost 6 bases and J lost 4, with 15 bases in between. The sequenced sample was PBMCs. The V call is TRBV28, the J call TRBJ1-2; D gene unclear. This sequence originates from a human donor in good health (CMV status not recorded). Some clones in this sample may be carry-over from other donors' samples. The CDR3 region is CASSSITFFYGYTF. In DNA form, the CDR3 reads TGTGCCAGCAGCTCTATTACCTTCTTCTATGGCTACACCTTC.